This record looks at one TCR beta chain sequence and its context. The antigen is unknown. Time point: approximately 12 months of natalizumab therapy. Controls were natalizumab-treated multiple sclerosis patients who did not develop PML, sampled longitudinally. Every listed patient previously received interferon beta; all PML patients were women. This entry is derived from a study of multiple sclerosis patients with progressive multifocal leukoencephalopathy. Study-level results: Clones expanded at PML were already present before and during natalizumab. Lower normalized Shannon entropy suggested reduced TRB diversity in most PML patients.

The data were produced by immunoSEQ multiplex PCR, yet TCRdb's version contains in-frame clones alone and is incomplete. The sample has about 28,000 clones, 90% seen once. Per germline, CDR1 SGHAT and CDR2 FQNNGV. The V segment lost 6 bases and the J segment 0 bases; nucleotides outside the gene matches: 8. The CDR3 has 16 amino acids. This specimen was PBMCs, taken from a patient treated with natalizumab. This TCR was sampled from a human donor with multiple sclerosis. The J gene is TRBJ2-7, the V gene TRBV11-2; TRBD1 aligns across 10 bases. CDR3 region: CASRSLRTGGSYEQYF. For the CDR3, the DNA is TGTGCCAGCAGGAGCTTGAGGACAGGGGGCTCCTACGAGCAGTACTTC.